Listed below are T cell receptor beta chains from one sample, sequenced in a study of CD8+ T cells in alopecia areata. Sequencing was performed with immunoSEQ multiplex PCR; in TCRdb, only in-frame clones are kept and a portion is missing. Of about 200,000 clones listed, more than 45% were seen once; the top ten hold roughly 0.47%. Sequencing was performed on CD4+ T cells sorted from blood, taken at week 0. The receptors shown here come from a human donor with alopecia areata. CDR3s include the opening cysteine and the closing phenylalanine or tryptophan. The D gene is left open where the match is weak. The size entry is marked missing in some rows and otherwise reads once, few, many or a size class.

j_call clone_size v_call d_call cdr3_nt cdr3_aa
TRBJ2-7 few TRBV4-1 . TGCGCCAGCAGCCAAGTAGCAAAGAACTCCTACGAGCAGTACTTC CASSQVAKNSYEQYF
TRBJ2-5 . TRBV9 . TGTGCCAGCAGCCGAGAAGAGACCCAGTACTTC CASSREETQYF
TRBJ2-5 . TRBV18 TRBD1 TGTGCCAGCTCACCGCAACCGGACAGGCTTGGAGAGACCCAGTACTTC CASSPQPDRLGETQYF
TRBJ2-3 few TRBV30 TRBD2 TGTGCCTGGAGTGTACGGTCGGGAGGGTCAGATACGCAGTATTTT CAWSVRSGGSDTQYF
TRBJ2-7 . TRBV5-1 TRBD1 TGCGCCAGCAGCTTCGACAGGGGCCTGTACGAGCAGTACTTC CASSFDRGLYEQYF
TRBJ1-2 few TRBV6-1 . TGTGCCAGCAGTGAGGGGGCAGTTTATGGCTACACCTTC CASSEGAVYGYTF
TRBJ2-7 few TRBV5-1 . TGCGCCAGCAGCTCGGAACCAGGGAGCTACGAGCAGTACTTC CASSSEPGSYEQYF
TRBJ1-5 . TRBV30 . TGTGCCTGGAAAGAACAGGGCAGGGGCAATCAGCCCCAGCATTTT CAWKEQGRGNQPQHF
TRBJ1-1 . TRBV15 . TGTGCCACCAGCAGAGATCGAGGTGGGGAATCGGCTTTCTTT CATSRDRGGESAFF
TRBJ1-2 . TRBV29-1 . TGCAGCGTTGAAAAAACAGGCGGGTCTAACTATGGCTACACCTTC CSVEKTGGSNYGYTF
TRBJ1-2 . TRBV10-3 . TGTGCCATCAGCGCAGGGGACTATGGCTACACCTTC CAISAGDYGYTF
TRBJ2-4 . TRBV2 . TGTGCCAGCAGTGATATGGCGGGGCGACGCATTCAGTACTTC CASSDMAGRRIQYF
TRBJ2-7 . TRBV5-1 TRBD1 TGCGCCAGCAGCTTTAGACAGGGCCGCTACGAGCAGTACTTC CASSFRQGRYEQYF
TRBJ2-3 . TRBV7-2 . TGTGCCAGCAGCCGACGACTAGTCGCTAGCACAGATACGCAGTATTTT CASSRRLVASTDTQYF
TRBJ2-5 once TRBV5-1 TRBD1 TGCGCCAGCAGCATCGGACAGGGGGAAGAGACCCAGTACTTC CASSIGQGEETQYF
TRBJ1-1 . TRBV4-2 . TGTGCCAGCAGCCAAGCGACAGCAGCCACTGAAGCTTTCTTT CASSQATAATEAFF
TRBJ1-1 . TRBV5-6 TRBD1 TGTGCCAGCAGCTCAGGGGGAGGGACTGAAGCTTTCTTT CASSSGGGTEAFF
TRBJ2-3 . TRBV30 TRBD2 TGTGCCCGGGACGTGTGGCGGGGGGAAGCAGATACGCAGTATTTT CARDVWRGEADTQYF
TRBJ2-5 . TRBV20-1 . TGCAGTGCCCTCCGATTGGAGGACCAGTACTTC CSALRLEDQYF
TRBJ2-1 . TRBV11-2 TRBD2 TGTGCCAGCAGCTTAGCCGAGACTAGCGGGAACAATGAGCAGTTCTTC CASSLAETSGNNEQFF
TRBJ2-3 . TRBV7-9 . TGTGCCAGCAGCTCCTCTGCGCGGTTAAGCACAGATACGCAGTATTTT CASSSSARLSTDTQYF
TRBJ2-5 . TRBV29-1 . TGCAGCGTTGACAGAAGGGCCCGGGAAGTTTTAGGGGAGACCCAGTACTTC CSVDRRAREVLGETQYF